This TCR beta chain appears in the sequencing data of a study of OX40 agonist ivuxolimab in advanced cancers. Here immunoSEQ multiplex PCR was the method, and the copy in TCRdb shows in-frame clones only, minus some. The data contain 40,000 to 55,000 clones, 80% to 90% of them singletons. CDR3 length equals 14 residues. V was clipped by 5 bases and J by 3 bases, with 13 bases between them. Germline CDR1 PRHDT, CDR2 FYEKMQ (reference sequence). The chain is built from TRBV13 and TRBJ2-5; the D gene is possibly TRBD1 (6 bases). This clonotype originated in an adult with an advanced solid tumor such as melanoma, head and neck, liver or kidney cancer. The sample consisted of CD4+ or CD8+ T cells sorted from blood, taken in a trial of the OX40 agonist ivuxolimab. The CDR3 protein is CASSASRGKETQYF. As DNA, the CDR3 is TGTGCCAGCAGCGCGTCCAGGGGAAAAGAGACCCAGTACTTC.